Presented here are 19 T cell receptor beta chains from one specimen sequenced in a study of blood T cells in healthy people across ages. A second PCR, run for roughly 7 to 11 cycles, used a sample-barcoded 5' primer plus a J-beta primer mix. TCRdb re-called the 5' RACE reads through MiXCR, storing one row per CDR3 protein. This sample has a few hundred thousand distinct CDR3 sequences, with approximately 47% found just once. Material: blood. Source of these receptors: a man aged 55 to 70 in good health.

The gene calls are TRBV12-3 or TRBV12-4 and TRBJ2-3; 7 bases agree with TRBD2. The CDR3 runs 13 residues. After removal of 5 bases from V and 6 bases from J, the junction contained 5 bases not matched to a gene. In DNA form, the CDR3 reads TGTGCCAGCAGTCTTAGACTAGCCGATACGCAGTATTTT. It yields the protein CASSLRLADTQYF.

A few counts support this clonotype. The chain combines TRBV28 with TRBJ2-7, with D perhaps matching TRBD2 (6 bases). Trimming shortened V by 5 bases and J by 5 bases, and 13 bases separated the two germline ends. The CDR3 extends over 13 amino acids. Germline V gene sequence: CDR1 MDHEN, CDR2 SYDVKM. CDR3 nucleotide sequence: TGTGCCAGCAGTGTAACTAGCCCCCACGAGCAGTACTTC. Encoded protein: CASSVTSPHEQYF.

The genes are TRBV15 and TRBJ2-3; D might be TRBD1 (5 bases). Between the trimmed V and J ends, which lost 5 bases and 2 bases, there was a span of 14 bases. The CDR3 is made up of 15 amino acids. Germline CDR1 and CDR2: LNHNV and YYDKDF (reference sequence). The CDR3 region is CATSPRGPDTDTQYF. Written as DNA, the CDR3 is TGTGCCACCAGCCCTAGGGGTCCCGACACAGATACGCAGTATTTT. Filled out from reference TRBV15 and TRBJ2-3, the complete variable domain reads DAMVIQNPRYQVTQFGKPVTLSCSQTLNHNVMYWYQQKSSQAPKLLFHYYDKDFNNEADTPDNFQSRRPNTSFCFLDIRSPGLGDTAMYLCATSPRGPDTDTQYFGPGTRLTVL.

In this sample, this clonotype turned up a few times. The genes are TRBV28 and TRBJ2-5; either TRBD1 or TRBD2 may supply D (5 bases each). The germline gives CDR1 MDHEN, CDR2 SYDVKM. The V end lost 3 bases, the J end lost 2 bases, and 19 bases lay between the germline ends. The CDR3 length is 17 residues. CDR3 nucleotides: TGTGCCAGCAGTTTGGGACGGAGGAGTACCTTTCAAGAGACCCAGTACTTC. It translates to CASSLGRRSTFQETQYF.

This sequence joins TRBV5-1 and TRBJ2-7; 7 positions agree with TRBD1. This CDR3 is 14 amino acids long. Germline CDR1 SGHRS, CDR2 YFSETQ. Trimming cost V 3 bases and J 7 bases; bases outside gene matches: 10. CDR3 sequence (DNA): TGCGCCAGCAGCTACACAGGGGACCTTGGGGAGCAGTACTTC. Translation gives CASSYTGDLGEQYF.

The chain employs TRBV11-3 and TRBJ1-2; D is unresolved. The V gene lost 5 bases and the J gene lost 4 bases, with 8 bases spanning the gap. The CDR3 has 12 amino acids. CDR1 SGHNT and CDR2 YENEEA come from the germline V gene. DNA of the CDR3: TGTGCCAGCAGCCGTCGGGGCTATGGCTACACCTTC. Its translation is CASSRRGYGYTF.

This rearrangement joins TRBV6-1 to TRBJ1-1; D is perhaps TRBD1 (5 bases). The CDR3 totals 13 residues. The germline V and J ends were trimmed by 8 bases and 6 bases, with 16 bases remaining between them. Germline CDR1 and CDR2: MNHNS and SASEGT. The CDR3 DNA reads TGTGCCAGCTCATGGGGGGGACTCCCTGAAGCTTTCTTT. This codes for CASSWGGLPEAFF.

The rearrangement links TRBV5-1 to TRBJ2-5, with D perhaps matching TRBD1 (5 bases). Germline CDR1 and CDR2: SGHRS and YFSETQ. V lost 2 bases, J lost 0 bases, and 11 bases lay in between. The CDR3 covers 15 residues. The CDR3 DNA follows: TGCGCCAGCAGCTTAGCGCCGACAGACCAAGAGACCCAGTACTTC. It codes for CASSLAPTDQETQYF.

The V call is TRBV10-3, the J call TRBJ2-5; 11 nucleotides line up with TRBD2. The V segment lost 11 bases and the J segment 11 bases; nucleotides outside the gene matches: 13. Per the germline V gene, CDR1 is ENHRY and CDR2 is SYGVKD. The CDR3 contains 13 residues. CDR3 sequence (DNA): TGTGCCGCATCTAGCGGGAGGATGGATGAGCAGTACTTC. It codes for CAASSGRMDEQYF.

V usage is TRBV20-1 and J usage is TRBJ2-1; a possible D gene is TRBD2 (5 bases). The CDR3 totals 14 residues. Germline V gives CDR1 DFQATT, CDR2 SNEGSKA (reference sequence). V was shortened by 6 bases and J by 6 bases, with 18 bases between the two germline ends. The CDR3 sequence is CSASSASGTNEQFF. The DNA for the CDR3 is TGCAGTGCCTCAAGCGCGAGCGGAACCAATGAGCAGTTCTTC.

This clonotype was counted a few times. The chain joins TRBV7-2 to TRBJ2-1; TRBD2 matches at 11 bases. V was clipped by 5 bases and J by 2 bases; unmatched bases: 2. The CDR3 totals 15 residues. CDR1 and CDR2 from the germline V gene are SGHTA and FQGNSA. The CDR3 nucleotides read TGTGCCAGCAGCCCGACTAGCGGGACCTACAATGAGCAGTTCTTC. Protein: CASSPTSGTYNEQFF.

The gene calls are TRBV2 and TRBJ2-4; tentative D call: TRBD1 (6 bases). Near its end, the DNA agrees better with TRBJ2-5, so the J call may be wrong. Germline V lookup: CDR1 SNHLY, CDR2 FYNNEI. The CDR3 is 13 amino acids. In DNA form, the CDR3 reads TGTGCCAGCAAGACTACAGGGTGGGAGACCCAGTACTTC. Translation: CASKTTGWETQYF.

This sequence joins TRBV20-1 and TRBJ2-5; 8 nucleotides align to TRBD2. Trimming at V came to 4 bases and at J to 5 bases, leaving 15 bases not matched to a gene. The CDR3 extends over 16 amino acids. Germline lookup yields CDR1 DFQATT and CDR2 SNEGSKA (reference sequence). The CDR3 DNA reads TGCAGTGCTAATCTTATCTGGACTAGCAATACGGAGACCCAGTACTTC. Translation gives CSANLIWTSNTETQYF.

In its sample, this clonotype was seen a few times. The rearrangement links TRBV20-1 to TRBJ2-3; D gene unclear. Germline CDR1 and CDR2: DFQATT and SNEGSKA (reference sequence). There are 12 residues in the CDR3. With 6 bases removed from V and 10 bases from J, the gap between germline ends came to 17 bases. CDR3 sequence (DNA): TGCAGTGCGAGATTCGTAGACGAGGCGCAGTATTTT. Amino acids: CSARFVDEAQYF.

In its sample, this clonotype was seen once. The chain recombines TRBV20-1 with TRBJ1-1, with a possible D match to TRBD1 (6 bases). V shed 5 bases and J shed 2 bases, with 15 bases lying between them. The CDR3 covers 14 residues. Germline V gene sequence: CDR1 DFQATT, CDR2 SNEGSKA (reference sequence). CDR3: CSAADRISNTEAFF. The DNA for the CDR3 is TGCAGTGCTGCCGACAGGATCAGCAACACTGAAGCTTTCTTT.

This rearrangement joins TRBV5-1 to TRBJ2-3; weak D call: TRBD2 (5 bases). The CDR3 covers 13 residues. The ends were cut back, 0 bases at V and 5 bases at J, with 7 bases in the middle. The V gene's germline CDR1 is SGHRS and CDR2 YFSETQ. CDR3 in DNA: TGCGCCAGCAGCTTGGAGGGAGTAGATACGCAGTATTTT. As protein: CASSLEGVDTQYF.

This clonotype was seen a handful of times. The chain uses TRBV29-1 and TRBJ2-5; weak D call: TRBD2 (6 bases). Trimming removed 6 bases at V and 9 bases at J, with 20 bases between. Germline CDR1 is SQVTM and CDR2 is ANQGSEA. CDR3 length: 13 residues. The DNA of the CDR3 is TGCAGCGTCGCGGTGAGCGGTCCGGGGGCCCAGTACTTC. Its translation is CSVAVSGPGAQYF. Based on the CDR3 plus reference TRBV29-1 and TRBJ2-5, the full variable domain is SAVISQKPSRDICQRGTSLTIQCQVDSQVTMMFWYRQQPGQSLTLIATANQGSEATYESGFVIDKFPISRPNLTFSTLTVSNMSPEDSSIYLCSVAVSGPGAQYFGPGTRLLVL.

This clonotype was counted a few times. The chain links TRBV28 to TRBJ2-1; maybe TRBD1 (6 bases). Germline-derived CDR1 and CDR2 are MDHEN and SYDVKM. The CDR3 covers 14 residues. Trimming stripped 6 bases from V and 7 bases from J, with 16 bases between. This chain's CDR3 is CASRNTGSRNEQFF. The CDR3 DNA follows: TGTGCCAGCAGGAATACAGGGAGTAGAAATGAGCAGTTCTTC.

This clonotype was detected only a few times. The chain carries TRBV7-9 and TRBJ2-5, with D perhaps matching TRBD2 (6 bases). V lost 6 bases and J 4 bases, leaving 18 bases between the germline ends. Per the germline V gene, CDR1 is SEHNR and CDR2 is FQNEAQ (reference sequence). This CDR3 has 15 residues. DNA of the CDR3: TGTGCCAGCAGTCCGCCTAGGCGGGGTCCAGAGACCCAGTACTTC. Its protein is CASSPPRRGPETQYF.